This TCR beta chain is drawn from a study of neurological immune-mediated disorders. Study-level results: The most TCR clonal expansion was seen in HTLV-1-associated myelopathy, whereas the least was seen in multiple sclerosis, below the level in healthy controls.

A 10-nucleotide random UMI tagged transcripts in template-switch 5'RACE cDNA synthesis. TCRdb ran MiXCR on the 5' RACE reads and lists one entry per CDR3 protein. The table lists over 60,000 distinct CDR3 sequences, under 5% of them singletons, with approximately 3.2% in the top ten. This clonotype was found many times. The antigen is undetermined. The CDR3 runs 15 residues. The ends lost 1 base at V and 2 bases at J; junction bases unmatched: 5. Germline V lookup: CDR1 SGHRS, CDR2 YFSETQ. The origin of this receptor is a woman aged 50 to 60 with multiple sclerosis. Sequencing input: PBMCs. The rearrangement links TRBV5-1 to TRBJ2-5; 7 nucleotides agree with TRBD1. Here the CDR3 reads CASSLSGQTQETQYF. The CDR3, as DNA: TGCGCCAGCAGCTTGTCGGGACAGACTCAAGAGACCCAGTACTTC.